This record covers a single T cell receptor beta chain. The antigen it recognizes is unknown. The sample comes from a study of cytomegalovirus exposure and HLA in healthy donors (dated by TCRdb to the late 2010s). Context from the whole study: In an earlier analysis of approximately 640 of the donors, less than 350 Gb of sequence data and approximately 120 million unique TCR beta sequences from 180 million or so T cells were reported. Approximately 300 gigabases of sequencing data and roughly 80 million unique TCR sequences made up an early release that covered 500 to 650 HLA-typed donors. Among the roughly 380 genotyped donors, roughly 80% belonged to the genetic ancestry cluster associated with self-reported Caucasian donors. The study aimed to test whether cataloging public T cell receptors could reveal signatures of past pathogen exposure. Using immunosequencing, the study profiled T cell repertoires from fewer than 700 subjects and related those repertoires to cytomegalovirus serostatus. Besides the first cohort of approximately 710 subjects, a separate validation cohort made up of 90 to 150 different subjects was used. To predict cytomegalovirus infection status, the study combined high-throughput TCR immunosequencing, statistical association of individual TCRs with disease status, and machine learning. A later analysis re-analyzed previously published TCR beta repertoires from 500 to 700 donors and added high-resolution HLA genotyping to study TCR occurrence patterns. Rather than using new phenotypic data, the later analysis identified candidate immune exposures from TCR beta sequences and from how often those sequences occurred across donors. An earlier analysis of 587 of the donors used high-throughput TCR beta sequencing to judge whether each TCR beta V gene segment behaved as functional or pseudogenic. Alongside the repertoire data, information on donor age, sex, ethnicity and CMV serostatus was compiled. Genome-wide SNP genotypes for about 65% of the 666 donors were used in a later genetic analysis, which treated that subset as a discovery cohort. All discovery cohort repertoires had been generated using a single sequencing platform. HLA typing included class I and class II loci at four-digit resolution. The number of typed donors differed by locus: about 620-640 for A, B, C, DRB1 and DQB1; 500 to 550 for DQA1; roughly 600 for DPA1; and around 450 for DPB1. Because of strong linkage in the cohort, five DR-DQ haplotypes were treated as single units for association and clustering. Among approximately 370 genotyped donors of the cohort, an average of around 220,000 unique TCR beta nucleotide sequences was sequenced per donor, of which 15% to 20% were non-productive.

The cohort was made up of approximately 670 healthy bone marrow donors. All cohort members were sampled while nominally healthy, although unrecorded immune exposures were likely present. The donor was CMV seronegative and belonged to the group of 320 or so seronegative cohort members. Each donor provided a peripheral blood sample, and peripheral blood mononuclear cells were used for TCR beta sequencing. Genomic DNA was extracted from the blood cell samples with the Qiagen DNeasy Blood Extraction Kit. What the research found in general, with its limitations: A later analysis associated 17,000 or so TCR beta sequences with specific HLA alleles at a false discovery rate of 0.05. Correlated functional status among segregating V segments might reflect linkage disequilibrium, but an unknown experimental factor could not be ruled out. The study gave a list of roughly 150 TCR beta chains associated with cytomegalovirus. Most TCR sequences were seen in very few donors, while some public TCRs were found in many individuals. The cohort was sequenced for TCR beta chains only, and without alpha or paired-chain data the features that could be detected were limited. In a later analysis, most CMV-associated TCR beta chains were found to appear HLA-restricted, with HLA associations seemingly driven largely by CMV exposure. Some IMGT-functional V segments, including TRBV6-2 and TRBV6-3, could not be distinguished by the 87-base-pair reads and were therefore excluded. Broadly in line with IMGT annotations, most TCR beta V segments showed up in productive rearrangements about 87% or about 30% of the time in an earlier analysis of 587 of the donors. Assigning TCR associations to individual alleles was difficult when HLA alleles, especially DR and DQ, strongly co-occurred. Presence/absence analyses assumed roughly uniform sequencing depth across donors, an assumption that may not hold. A later analysis reported that several top co-occurrence clusters appeared linked to parvovirus B19, influenza, CMV and Epstein-Barr virus. In a later analysis, TCR association rates were found to vary across HLA loci, with the most associated TCRs seen for DRB1 alleles and the fewest for HLA-C alleles. Compared with the roughly 710-donor mean, donors in an Asian-associated ancestry cluster had fewer N-insertions in productive TCRs, according to a later genetic analysis. The authors suggested that the approach could potentially be generalized to other disease states and immunological phenotypes. Immune exposure information for the cohort was limited to CMV serostatus. In vitro tests confirmed that a few of the cytomegalovirus-associated TCR beta chains recognize cytomegalovirus antigens. A group of highly shared sequence variants was considered likely to be a technical artifact of the sequencing pipeline. Compared with equally common non-associated chains, HLA-associated TCR beta chains in a later analysis were more clonally expanded and had lower generation probabilities. In both the original and validation cohorts, the classifier was reported to diagnose cytomegalovirus status with high specificity and sensitivity. A further reported finding was that TCR beta sequences accurately predicted the HLA-A and HLA-B alleles for most subjects in the first cohort. An association between a missense DCLRE1C variant and V-gene and J-gene trimming of TCR beta chains was found in a later genetic analysis and replicated in an independent cohort. Because counts were too low, some 16 rarely observed V segments, including chromosome 9 orphons, were excluded from the earlier analysis of several hundred of the donors. Because HLA typing was unavailable for some donors at each locus, only the typed subset was used in association tests.

Library prep was done by the immunoSEQ multiplex PCR assay. A mixture of 60 forward primers for TCR Vbeta segments and 13 reverse primers for TCR Jbeta segments was used in the multiplex PCR. The CDR3 region of rearranged TCR beta genes was amplified from genomic DNA with a multiplex PCR assay. On the Illumina HiSeq System, the amplified TCR beta libraries were sequenced as 87-base-pair reads. On the study's bioinformatics: A later analysis tallied around 80 million unique TCR beta chains across the 666 repertoires, and around 10 million of those chains were shared by two or more donors. Raw reads were error-corrected and collapsed into unique sequences by a nearest-neighbor algorithm in which closely related sequences were merged to remove PCR and sequencing errors. CDR3 sequences were aligned to IMGT reference sequences to assign V, D and J gene segments. For a sequence to be retained, a match of at least six nucleotides to both a V gene segment and a J gene segment was required. Rearrangements were called productive when the CDR3 lacked stop codons and stayed in frame with V and J; all others were non-productive. CDR3 was defined by IMGT convention, running from the second conserved V-encoded cysteine to the conserved J-encoded phenylalanine. The earlier analysis of about 640 of the donors excluded any sequence lacking an unambiguous match to a single V gene segment. In an earlier analysis of about 590 of the donors, a V segment was called functional when productive rearrangements were above 56.7%, and segregating when the standard deviation between donors exceeded 5%. To diagnose cytomegalovirus status from the catalog of TCR beta chain sequences, a statistical classification framework was built. In a later analysis, V and J genes were assigned by comparing TCR nucleotide sequences against IMGT/GENE-DB human TR gene sequences. A later analysis assigned CDR3 sequences and most-parsimonious VDJ recombination scenarios with the TCRdist pipeline. In a later analysis, every TCR beta chain was defined by the combination of its CDR3 amino acid sequence and its V-gene family, and reads without a unique V-gene family were dropped. A later analysis removed several hundred highly shared, low-generation-probability nucleotide sequences to deal with suspected cross-contamination and a sequencing artifact. A later analysis calculated a clonal expansion index for each public chain from normalized within-repertoire ranks of inferred template counts. A later analysis computed generation probabilities with a VDJ recombination model fitted to out-of-frame rearrangements, and checked the results against IGoR. In a later analysis, hypergeometric tests were used to score TCR-TCR, TCR-HLA and TCR-CMV co-occurrence, with a repertoire-size bias correction applied to TCR pairs. In a later analysis, false discovery rates were estimated by permuting HLA or CMV assignments 20 times. In a later analysis, co-occurring TCRs were grouped with DBSCAN, and TCRdist sequence similarity was added when clustering was performed within HLA-allele-positive subsets. Repertoires with fewer than 30,000 or more than 120,000 public chains were left out of co-occurrence clustering, as were several repertoires with anomalous nucleotide sharing. Here the immuneACCESS table is served through TCRdb, limited to in-frame sequences with V and J called. Missing clones are a known gap in these copies; in checked studies unresolved V genes cover under half, and the rest lacks a known reason. V and J calls plus clone size are reproduced from that table; the DNA served to infer D and trimming. The sample's records list 150,000 or so clones. About 1.8% of the sample is taken by the ten largest.

From its cysteine to its phenylalanine, the CDR3 spans 13 amino acids. The kept DNA is CDR3 alone, 39 bases in frame from the first base. Trimming takes 6 bases from V and 8 bases from J, and the germline ends sit 16 bases apart. The germline V gene supplies CDR1 SGHTA and CDR2 FQGNSA. This sequence uses TRBV7-2 and TRBJ1-1; TRBD1 is perhaps the D gene, given 6 matching bases. Sequencing input: PBMCs. The clonotype comes from a man aged 18 to 29 in good health and CMV-seronegative. The sequenced DNA is TGTGCCAGCAGTTCGACTGGGGGCCCCGAAGCTTTCTTT. The encoded protein is CASSSTGGPEAFF.